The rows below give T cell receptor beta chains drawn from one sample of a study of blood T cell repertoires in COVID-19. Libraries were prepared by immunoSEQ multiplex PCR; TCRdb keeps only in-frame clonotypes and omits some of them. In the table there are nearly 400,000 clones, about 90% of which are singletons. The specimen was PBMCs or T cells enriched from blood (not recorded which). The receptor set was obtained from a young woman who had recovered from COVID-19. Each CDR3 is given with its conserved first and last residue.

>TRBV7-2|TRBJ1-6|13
CASSSTRVTPLHF
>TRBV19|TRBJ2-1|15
CASTQGAGPSDEQFF
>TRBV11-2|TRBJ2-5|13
CASSFGGRETQYF
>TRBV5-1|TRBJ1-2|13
CASRGGSNYGYTF
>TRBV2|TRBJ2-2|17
CASSPRLAGRMSGELFF
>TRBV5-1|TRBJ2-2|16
CASSPREVPSTGELFF
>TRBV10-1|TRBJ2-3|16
CASSESWAGGLDTQYF
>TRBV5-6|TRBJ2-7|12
CASSLSSYEQYF
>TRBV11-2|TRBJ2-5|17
CASSLLPGAGATETQYF
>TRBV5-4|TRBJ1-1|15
CASSPQDRVGTEAFF
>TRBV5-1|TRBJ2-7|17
CASSLVAPVGGGYEQYF
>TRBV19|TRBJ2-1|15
CASSITSGRFNEQFF
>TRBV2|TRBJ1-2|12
CASGGFRYGYTF
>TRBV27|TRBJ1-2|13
CASRSTGIYGYTF
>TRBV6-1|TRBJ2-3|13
CASSEPQGDTQYF
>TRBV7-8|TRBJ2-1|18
CASSLIRRSSGRINEQFF
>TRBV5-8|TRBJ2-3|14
CASSSWEHTDTQYF
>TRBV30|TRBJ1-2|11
CAVDRGHGYTF
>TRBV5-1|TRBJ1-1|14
CASSLNGMNTEAFF
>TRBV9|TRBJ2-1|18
CASSVAVSRSTGENEQFF
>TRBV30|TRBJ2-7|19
CAWNLRRRGEGGVRYEQYF
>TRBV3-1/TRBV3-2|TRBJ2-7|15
CASSQTGTGFYEQYF
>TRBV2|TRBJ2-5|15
CASSVSAGGPGTQYF
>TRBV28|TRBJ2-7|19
CASSLPGLAGESGSYEQYF
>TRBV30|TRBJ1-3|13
CAWTAGSGNTIYF
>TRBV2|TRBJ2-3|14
CASSGEGYTDTQYF
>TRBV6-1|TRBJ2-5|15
CASSEAPTGRETQYF
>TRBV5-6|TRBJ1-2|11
CASSRKDMPTF
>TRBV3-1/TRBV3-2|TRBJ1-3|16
CASSRGLLDSGNTIYF
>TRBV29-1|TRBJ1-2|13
CSVEGRGPQGYTF
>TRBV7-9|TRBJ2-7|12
CASSSHGDEQYF
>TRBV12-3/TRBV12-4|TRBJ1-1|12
CASALRGGETFF
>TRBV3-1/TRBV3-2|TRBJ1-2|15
CASTGGGGISYGYTF
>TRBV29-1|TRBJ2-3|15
CSVDGLAGHTDTQYF
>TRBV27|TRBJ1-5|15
CASSSRVQGYQPQHF
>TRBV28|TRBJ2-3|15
CASSPGDRRADTQYF
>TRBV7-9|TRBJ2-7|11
CASSLLHEQYF
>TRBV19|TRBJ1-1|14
CASSIRGALTEAFF
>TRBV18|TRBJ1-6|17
CASSPLEVGQGVSPLHF
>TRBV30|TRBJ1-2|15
CAWSATDRYNYGYTF
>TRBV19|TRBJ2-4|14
CASSIAGGFDIQYF
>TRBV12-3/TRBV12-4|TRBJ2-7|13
CASRRDRIYEQYF
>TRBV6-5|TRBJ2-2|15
CASSYLSGNTGELFF
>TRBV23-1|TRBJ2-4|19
CASSQSGPQGREAKNIQYF
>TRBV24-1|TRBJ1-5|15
CATSDPRTSNQPQHF